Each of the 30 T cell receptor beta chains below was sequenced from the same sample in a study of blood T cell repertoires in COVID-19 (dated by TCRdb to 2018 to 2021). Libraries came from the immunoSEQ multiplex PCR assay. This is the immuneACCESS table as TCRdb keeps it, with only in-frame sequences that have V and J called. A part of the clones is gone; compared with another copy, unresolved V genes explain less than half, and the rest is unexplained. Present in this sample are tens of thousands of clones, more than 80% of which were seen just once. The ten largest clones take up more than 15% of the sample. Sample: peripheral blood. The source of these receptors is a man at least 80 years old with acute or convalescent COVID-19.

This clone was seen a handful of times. The CDR3, as DNA: TGTGCCAGCAGTGGCCGGACTAGCATGACAGATACGCAGTATTTT. This codes for CASSGRTSMTDTQYF. This sequence joins TRBV2 and TRBJ2-3; 8 nucleotides align to TRBD2. Trimming at V came to 4 bases and at J to 3 bases, leaving 6 bases not matched to a gene. The germline V gene has CDR1 SNHLY and CDR2 FYNNEI. The CDR3 is 15 amino acids.

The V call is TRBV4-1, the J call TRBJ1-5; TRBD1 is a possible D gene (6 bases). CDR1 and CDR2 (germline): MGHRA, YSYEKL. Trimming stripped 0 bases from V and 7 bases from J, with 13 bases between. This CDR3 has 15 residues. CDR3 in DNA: TGCGCCAGCAGCCAAGATAGTGACAGGTCCCAGCCCCAGCATTTT. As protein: CASSQDSDRSQPQHF.

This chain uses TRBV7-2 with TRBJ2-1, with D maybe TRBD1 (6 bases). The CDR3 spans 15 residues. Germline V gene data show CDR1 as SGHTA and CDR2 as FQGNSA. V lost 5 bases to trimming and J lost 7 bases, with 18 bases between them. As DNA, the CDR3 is TGTGCCAGCAGCCCCGACAGGAGTCGCGCGAATGAGCAGTTCTTC. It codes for CASSPDRSRANEQFF. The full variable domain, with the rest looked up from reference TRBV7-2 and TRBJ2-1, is GAGVSQSPSNKVTEKGKDVELRCDPISGHTALYWYRQSLGQGLEFLIYFQGNSAPDKSGLPSDRFSAERTGGSVSTLTIQRTQQEDSAVYLCASSPDRSRANEQFFGPGTRLTVL.

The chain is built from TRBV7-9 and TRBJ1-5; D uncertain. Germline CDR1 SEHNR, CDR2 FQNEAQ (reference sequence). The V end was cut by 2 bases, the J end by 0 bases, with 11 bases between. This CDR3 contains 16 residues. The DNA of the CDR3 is TGTGCCAGCAGCTTATGGTCCGGGGATAGCAATCAGCCCCAGCATTTT. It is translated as CASSLWSGDSNQPQHF.

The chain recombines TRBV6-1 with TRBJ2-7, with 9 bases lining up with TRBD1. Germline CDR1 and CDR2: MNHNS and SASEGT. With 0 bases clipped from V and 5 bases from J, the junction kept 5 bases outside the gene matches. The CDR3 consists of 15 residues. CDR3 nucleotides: TGTGCCAGCAGTGAAGCCGGGACAGGGTGGCACGAGCAGTACTTC. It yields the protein CASSEAGTGWHEQYF.

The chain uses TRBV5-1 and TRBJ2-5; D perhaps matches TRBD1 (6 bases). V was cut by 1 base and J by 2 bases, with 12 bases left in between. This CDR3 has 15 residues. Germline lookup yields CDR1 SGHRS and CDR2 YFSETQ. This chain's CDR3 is CASSLLGRGQETQYF. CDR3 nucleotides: TGCGCCAGCAGCTTGTTGGGCAGGGGACAAGAGACCCAGTACTTC.

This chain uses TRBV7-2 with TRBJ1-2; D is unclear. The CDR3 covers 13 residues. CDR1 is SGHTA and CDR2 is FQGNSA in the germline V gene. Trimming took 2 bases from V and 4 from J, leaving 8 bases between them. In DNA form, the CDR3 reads TGTGCCAGCAGCTTATGGTCTATCTATGGCTACACCTTC. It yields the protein CASSLWSIYGYTF.

The DNA for the CDR3 is TGTGCCAGCTCACAGGACAGGGGAGGAGGCGGCTACACCTTC. Its protein is CASSQDRGGGGYTF. This chain links TRBV18 with TRBJ1-2; TRBD1 aligns across 9 bases. CDR3 length: 14 amino acids. The trim removed 4 bases at V and 8 bases at J, leaving 8 bases unmatched. Per the germline V gene, CDR1 is KGHSH and CDR2 is LQKENI.

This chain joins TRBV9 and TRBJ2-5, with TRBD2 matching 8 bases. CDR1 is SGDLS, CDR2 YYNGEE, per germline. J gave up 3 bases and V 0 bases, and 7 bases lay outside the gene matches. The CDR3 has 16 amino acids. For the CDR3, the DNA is TGTGCCAGCAGCGTAGCGGCGGGGGGCTTAAAAGAGACCCAGTACTTC. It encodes CASSVAAGGLKETQYF.

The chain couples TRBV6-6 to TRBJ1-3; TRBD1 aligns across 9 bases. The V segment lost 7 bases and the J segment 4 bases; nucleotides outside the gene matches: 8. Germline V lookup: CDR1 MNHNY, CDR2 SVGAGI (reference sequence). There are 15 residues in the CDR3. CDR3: CASTPPGQGGNTIYF. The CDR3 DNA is TGTGCCAGCACTCCCCCGGGACAGGGAGGAAACACCATATATTTT.

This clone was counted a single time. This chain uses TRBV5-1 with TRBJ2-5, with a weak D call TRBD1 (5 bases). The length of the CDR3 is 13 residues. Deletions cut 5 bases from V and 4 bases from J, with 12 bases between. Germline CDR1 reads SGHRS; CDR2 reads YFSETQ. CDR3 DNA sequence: TGCGCCAGCAGAAAGGGGCTAGGAGAGACCCAGTACTTC. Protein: CASRKGLGETQYF.

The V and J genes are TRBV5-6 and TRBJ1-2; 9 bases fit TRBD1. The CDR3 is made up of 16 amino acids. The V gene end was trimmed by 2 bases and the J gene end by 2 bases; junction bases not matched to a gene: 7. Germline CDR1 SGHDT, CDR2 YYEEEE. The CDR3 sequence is CASSLRRDRVNYGYTF. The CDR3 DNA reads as TGTGCCAGCAGCTTACGCCGGGACAGGGTAAACTATGGCTACACCTTC.

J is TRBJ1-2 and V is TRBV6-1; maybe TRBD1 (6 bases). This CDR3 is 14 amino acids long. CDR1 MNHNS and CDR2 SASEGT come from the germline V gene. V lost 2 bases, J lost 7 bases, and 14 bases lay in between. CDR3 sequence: CASSESGGAGGYTF. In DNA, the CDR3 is TGTGCCAGCAGTGAAAGCGGGGGCGCGGGTGGCTACACCTTC.

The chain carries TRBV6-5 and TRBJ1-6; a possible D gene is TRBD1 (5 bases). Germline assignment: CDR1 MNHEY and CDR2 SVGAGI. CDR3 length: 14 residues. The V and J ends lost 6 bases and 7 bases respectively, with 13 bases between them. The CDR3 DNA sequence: TGTGCCAGCAGCTCCGCAGGGAGGAATTCACCCCTCCACTTT. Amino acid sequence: CASSSAGRNSPLHF.

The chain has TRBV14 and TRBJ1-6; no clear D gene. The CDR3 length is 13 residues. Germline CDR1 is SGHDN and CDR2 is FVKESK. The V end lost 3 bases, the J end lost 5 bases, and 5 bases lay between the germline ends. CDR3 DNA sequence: TGTGCCAGCAGCCATACAGATAATTCACCCCTCCACTTT. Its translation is CASSHTDNSPLHF. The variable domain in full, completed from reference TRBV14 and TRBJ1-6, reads EAGVTQFPSHSVIEKGQTVTLRCDPISGHDNLYWYRRVMGKEIKFLLHFVKESKQDESGMPNNRFLAERTGGTYSTLKVQPAELEDSGVYFCASSHTDNSPLHFGNGTRLTVT.

The CDR3 DNA follows: TGTGCCAGCTCACCACCGACAGGGATGGGCTATGGCTACACCTTC. It specifies CASSPPTGMGYGYTF. The chain uses TRBV18 and TRBJ1-2, with TRBD1 matching over 7 bases. The CDR3 consists of 15 residues. V gave up 0 bases and J gave up 4 bases; unmatched junction bases: 5. CDR1 is KGHSH and CDR2 is LQKENI in the germline V gene.

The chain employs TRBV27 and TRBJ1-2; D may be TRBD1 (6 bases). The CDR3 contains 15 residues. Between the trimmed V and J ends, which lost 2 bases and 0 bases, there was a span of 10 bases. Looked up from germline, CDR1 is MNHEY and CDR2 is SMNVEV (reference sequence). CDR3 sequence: CASSLHGTPNYGYTF. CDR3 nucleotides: TGTGCCAGCAGTTTACACGGGACACCTAACTATGGCTACACCTTC.

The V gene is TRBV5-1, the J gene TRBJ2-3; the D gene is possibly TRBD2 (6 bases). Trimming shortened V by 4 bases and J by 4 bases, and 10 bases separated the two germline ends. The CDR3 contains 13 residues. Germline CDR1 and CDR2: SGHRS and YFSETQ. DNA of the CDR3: TGCGCCAGCAGCCGACTAGGCCCAGATACGCAGTATTTT. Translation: CASSRLGPDTQYF.

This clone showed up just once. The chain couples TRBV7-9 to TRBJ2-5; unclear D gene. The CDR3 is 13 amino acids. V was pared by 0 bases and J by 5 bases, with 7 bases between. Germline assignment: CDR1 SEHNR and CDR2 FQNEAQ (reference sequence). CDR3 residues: CASSLAQIETQYF. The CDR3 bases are TGTGCCAGCAGCTTAGCTCAAATTGAGACCCAGTACTTC.

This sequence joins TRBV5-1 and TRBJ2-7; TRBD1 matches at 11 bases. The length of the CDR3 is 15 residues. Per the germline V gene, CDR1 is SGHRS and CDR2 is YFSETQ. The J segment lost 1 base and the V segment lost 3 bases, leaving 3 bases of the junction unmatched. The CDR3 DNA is TGCGCCAGCAGCTGGGGACAGGGGGGTTCCTACGAGCAGTACTTC. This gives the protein CASSWGQGGSYEQYF. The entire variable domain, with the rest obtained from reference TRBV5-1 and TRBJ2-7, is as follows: KAGVTQTPRYLIKTRGQQVTLSCSPISGHRSVSWYQQTPGQGLQFLFEYFSETQRNKGNFPGRFSGRQFSNSRSEMNVSTLELGDSALYLCASSWGQGGSYEQYFGPGTRLTVT.

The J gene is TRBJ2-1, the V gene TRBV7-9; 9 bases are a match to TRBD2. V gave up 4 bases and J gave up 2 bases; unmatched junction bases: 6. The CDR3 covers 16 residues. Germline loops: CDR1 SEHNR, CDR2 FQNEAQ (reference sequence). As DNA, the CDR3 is TGTGCCAGCAGCTACTCTCTAGCGGGGACCTACAATGAGCAGTTCTTC. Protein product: CASSYSLAGTYNEQFF.

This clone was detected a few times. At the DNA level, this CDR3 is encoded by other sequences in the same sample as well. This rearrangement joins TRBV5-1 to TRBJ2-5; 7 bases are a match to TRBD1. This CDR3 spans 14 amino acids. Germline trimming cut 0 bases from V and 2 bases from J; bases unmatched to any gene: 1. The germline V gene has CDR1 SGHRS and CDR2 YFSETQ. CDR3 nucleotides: TGCGCCAGCAGCTTGGTGGGACAGCAAGAGACCCAGTACTTC. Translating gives CASSLVGQQETQYF. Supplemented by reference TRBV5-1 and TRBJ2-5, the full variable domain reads KAGVTQTPRYLIKTRGQQVTLSCSPISGHRSVSWYQQTPGQGLQFLFEYFSETQRNKGNFPGRFSGRQFSNSRSEMNVSTLELGDSALYLCASSLVGQQETQYFGPGTRLLVL.

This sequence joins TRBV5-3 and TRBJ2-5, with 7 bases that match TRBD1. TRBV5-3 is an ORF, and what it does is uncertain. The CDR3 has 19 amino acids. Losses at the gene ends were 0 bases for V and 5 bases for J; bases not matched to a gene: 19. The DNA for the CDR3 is TGTGCCAGAAGCTTGGCCAGAATAAGGCAGTCAGGGGGACGGGAGACCCAGTACTTC. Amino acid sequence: CARSLARIRQSGGRETQYF.

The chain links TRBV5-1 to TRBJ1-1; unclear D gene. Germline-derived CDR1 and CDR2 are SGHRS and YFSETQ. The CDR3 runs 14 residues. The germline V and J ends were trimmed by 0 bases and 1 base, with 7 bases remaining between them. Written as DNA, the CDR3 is TGCGCCAGCAGCTTGGGGCCCTCGAACACTGAAGCTTTCTTT. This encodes CASSLGPSNTEAFF.

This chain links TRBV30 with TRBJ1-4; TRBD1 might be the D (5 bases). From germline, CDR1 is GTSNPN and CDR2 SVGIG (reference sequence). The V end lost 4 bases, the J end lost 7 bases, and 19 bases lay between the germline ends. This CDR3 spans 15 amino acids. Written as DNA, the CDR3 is TGTGCCTGGATTCCGAACTCTGAAGGGGCTGAAAAACTGTTTTTT. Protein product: CAWIPNSEGAEKLFF.

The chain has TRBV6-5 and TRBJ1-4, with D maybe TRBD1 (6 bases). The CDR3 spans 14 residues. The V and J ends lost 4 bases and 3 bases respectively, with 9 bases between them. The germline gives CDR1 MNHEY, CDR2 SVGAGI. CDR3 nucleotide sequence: TGTGCCAGCAGTTGGACAGTTGCTAATGAAAAACTGTTTTTT. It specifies CASSWTVANEKLFF.

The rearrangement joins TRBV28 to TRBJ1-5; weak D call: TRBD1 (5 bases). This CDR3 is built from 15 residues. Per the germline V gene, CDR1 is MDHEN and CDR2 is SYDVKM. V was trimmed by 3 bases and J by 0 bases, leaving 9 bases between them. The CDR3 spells CASSLGGDSNQPQHF. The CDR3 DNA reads TGTGCCAGCAGTTTGGGAGGGGATAGCAATCAGCCCCAGCATTTT.

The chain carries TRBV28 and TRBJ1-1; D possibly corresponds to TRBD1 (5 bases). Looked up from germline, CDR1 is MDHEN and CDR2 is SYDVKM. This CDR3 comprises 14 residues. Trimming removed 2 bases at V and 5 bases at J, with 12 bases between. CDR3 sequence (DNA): TGTGCCAGCAGTTTACAGGGAGGCGGAACTGAAGCTTTCTTT. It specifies CASSLQGGGTEAFF.

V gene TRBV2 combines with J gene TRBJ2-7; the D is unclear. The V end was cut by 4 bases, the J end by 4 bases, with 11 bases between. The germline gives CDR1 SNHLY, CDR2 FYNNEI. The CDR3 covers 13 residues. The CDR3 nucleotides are TGTGCCAGCAGTGGTAGCAGATTTTACGAGCAGTACTTC. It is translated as CASSGSRFYEQYF.

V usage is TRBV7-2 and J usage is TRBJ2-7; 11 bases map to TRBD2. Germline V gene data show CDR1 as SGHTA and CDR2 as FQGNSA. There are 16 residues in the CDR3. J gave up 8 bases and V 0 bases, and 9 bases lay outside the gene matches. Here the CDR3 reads CASSLAPSGGLEKQYF. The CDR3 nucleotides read TGTGCCAGCAGCTTAGCCCCTAGCGGGGGGTTAGAGAAGCAGTACTTC.